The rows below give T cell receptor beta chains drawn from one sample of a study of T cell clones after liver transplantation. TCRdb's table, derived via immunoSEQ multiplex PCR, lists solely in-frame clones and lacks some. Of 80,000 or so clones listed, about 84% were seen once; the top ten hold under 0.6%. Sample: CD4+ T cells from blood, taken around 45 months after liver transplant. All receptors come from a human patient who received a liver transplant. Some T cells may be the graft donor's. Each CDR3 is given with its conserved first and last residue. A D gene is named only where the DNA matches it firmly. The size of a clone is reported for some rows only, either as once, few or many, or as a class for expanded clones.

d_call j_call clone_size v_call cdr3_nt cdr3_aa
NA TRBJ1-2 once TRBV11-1 TGTGCCAGCAGCTTAGGACACCGCTATGGCTACACCTTC CASSLGHRYGYTF
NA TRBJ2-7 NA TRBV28 TGTGCCAGCAGTTTGTCAGGGGACGAGCAGTACTTC CASSLSGDEQYF
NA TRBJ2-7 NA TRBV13 TGTGCCAGCAGCCTTCTTCGTGCCGACGAGCAGTACTTC CASSLLRADEQYF
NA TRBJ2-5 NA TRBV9 TGTGCCAGCAGCGTAGAGGAGAGAGAGACCCAGTACTTC CASSVEERETQYF
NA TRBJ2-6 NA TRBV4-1 TGCGCCAGCAGCCAAGTCAGGACCGGGAGTAACTCTGGGGCCAACGTCCTGACTTTC CASSQVRTGSNSGANVLTF
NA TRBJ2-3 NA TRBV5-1 TGCGCCAGCAGCTTGGTCGGGGGAACTAGCACAGATACGCAGTATTTT CASSLVGGTSTDTQYF
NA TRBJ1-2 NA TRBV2 TGTGCCAGCAGTGAGGGACCAATCGAGGGCTACACCTTC CASSEGPIEGYTF
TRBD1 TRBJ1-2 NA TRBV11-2 TGTGCCAGCAGCTTTTACCCCCCTGGGACAGAAGCAGGCTATGGCTACACCTTC CASSFYPPGTEAGYGYTF
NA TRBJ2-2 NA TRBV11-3 TGTGCCAGCAGCCCGAATCTCGGGGATAGGAACACCGGGGAGCTGTTTTTT CASSPNLGDRNTGELFF
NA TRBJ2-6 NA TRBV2 TGTGCCAGCAGGTTAGGGGGCTCTGGGGCCAACGTCCTGACTTTC CASRLGGSGANVLTF
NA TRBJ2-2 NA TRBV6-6 TGTGCCAGCCGAGGAGCGGCTCACGGGAACACCGGGGAGCTGTTTTTT CASRGAAHGNTGELFF
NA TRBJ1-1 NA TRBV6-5 TGTGCCAGCAGATTGAACACTGAAGCTTTCTTT CASRLNTEAFF
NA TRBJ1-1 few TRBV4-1 TGCGCCAGCAGCCAAGAGATCGGGACGGTGAACACTGAAGCTTTCTTT CASSQEIGTVNTEAFF
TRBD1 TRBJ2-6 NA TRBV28 TGTGCCAGCACCTCGGGACAGGGGATTGGGGAGGCCAACGTCCTGACTTTC CASTSGQGIGEANVLTF
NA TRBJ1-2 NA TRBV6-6 TGTGCCAGCAGCCGGGGGGCTTACTATGGCTACACCTTC CASSRGAYYGYTF
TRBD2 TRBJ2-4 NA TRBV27 TGTGCCAGCAGTGCGGGACTAGCAATTAGCATTCAGTACTTC CASSAGLAISIQYF
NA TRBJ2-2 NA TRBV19 TGTGCCAGCCAGGGGTCGGGTTGGAAGCTCACCGGGGAGCTGTTTTTT CASQGSGWKLTGELFF
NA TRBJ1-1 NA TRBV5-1 TGCGCCAGCAGCTCCGTCGGGGGGAGCACTGAAGCTTTCTTT CASSSVGGSTEAFF
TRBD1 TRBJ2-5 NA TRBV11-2 TGTGCCAGCAGGCCTGGGACAGATGGGGGAGAGACCCAGTACTTC CASRPGTDGGETQYF
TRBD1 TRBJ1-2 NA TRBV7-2 TGTGCCAGCAGCCCGGACAGGGATGGCTATGGCTACACCTTC CASSPDRDGYGYTF
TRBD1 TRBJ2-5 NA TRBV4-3 TGCGCCAGCAGCCAAGACGGGACAGGGCAAGAGACCCAGTACTTC CASSQDGTGQETQYF
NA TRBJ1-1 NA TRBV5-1 TGCGCCAGCAGCTCCCGACAGTCTTTGAACACTGAAGCTTTCTTT CASSSRQSLNTEAFF
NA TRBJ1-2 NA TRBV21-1 TGTGCCAGCAGCAAAAGGGGAGAGTCTGGGGGCTACACCTTC CASSKRGESGGYTF
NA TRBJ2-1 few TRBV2 TGTGCCAGCAGTGAGGCTATCTACAATGAGCAGTTCTTC CASSEAIYNEQFF
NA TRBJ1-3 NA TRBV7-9 TGTGCCAGCAGCCATAGGACAGCCAACACCATATATTTT CASSHRTANTIYF
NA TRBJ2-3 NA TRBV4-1 TGCGCCAGCAGCCCTTACCCTGGGGCAGATACGCAGTATTTT CASSPYPGADTQYF
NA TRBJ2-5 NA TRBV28 TGTGCCAGCAGTTCATCGGACGGCCCGGAGACCCAGTACTTC CASSSSDGPETQYF
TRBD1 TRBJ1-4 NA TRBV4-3 TGCGCCAGCAGCCAAGATCTCCCGGTGACAGGGGAGGATGAAAAACTGTTTTTT CASSQDLPVTGEDEKLFF
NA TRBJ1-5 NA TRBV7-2 TGTGCCAGCAGCTACGGCAGGGAGCAGCCCCAGCATTTT CASSYGREQPQHF
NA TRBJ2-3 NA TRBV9 TGTGCCAGCAGCGTAATTGCAGCAGATACGCAGTATTTT CASSVIAADTQYF
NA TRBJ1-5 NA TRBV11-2 TGTGCCAGCAGCTTCGGGACCCTTGCTGGAGGGTATCAGCCCCAGCATTTT CASSFGTLAGGYQPQHF
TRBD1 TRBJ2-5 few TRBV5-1 TGCGCCAGCAGCCTGCTAGGGACAGGGGGCGAAGAGACCCAGTACTTC CASSLLGTGGEETQYF
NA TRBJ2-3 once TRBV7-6 TGTGCCAGCAGTTTAGGAGGGTCAGATACGCAGTATTTT CASSLGGSDTQYF
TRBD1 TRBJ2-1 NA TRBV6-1 TGTGCCAGCAGTGAAAGGGGGCGTAACTACAATGAGCAGTTCTTC CASSERGRNYNEQFF
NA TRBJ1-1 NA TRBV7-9 TGTGCCAGCAGCCCTAGCGGTTTAGTCAGGACCCAAGCTTTCTTT CASSPSGLVRTQAFF
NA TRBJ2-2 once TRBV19 TGTGCCAGTAGTATCTGGGACACTTACCTCAATGCGAGGACGAACACCGGGGAGCTGTTTTTT CASSIWDTYLNARTNTGELFF
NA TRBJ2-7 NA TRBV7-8 TGTGCCAGCAGCTCGAGGAGGGGCCTCTACTACGAGCAGTACTTC CASSSRRGLYYEQYF
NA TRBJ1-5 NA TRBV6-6 TGTGCCAGCAGACTTCAAGTCAATCAGCCCCAGCATTTT CASRLQVNQPQHF
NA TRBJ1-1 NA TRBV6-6 TGTGCCAGCAGTACAGACACGAACACTGAAGCTTTCTTT CASSTDTNTEAFF
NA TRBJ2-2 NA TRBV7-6 TGTGCCAGCAGCTCCCTAGCGAACACCGGGGAGCTGTTTTTT CASSSLANTGELFF
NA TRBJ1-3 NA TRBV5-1 TGCGCCAGCAGCCCCGACCCGGGGGTGTTAGGAAACACCATATATTTT CASSPDPGVLGNTIYF
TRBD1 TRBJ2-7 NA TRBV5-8 TGTGCCAGCAGCTACGGGACAGACTACTACGAGCAGTACTTC CASSYGTDYYEQYF
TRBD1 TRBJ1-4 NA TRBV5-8 TGTGCCAGCAGCTGGGGACAGGGACAAGAAAAACTGTTTTTT CASSWGQGQEKLFF
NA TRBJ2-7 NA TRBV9 TGTGCCAGCAGCGGCCGAACAGCAGCCGGCGAGCAGTACTTC CASSGRTAAGEQYF
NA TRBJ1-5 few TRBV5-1 TGCGCCAGCAGCTTGGTGGGAGGCAATCAGCCCCAGCATTTT CASSLVGGNQPQHF
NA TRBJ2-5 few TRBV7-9 TGTGCCAGCAGCCGCCTAAAAGAGACCCAGTACTTC CASSRLKETQYF
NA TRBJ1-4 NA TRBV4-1 TGCGCCAGCAGCCGGAAAGGGGGGCTTGAGGAAAAACTGTTTTTT CASSRKGGLEEKLFF
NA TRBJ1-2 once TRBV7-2 TGTGCCAGCAGCTCCCGGAGCCGCGGCTACACCTTC CASSSRSRGYTF
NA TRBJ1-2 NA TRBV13 TGTGCCAGCAGCTTAGTCGTAGGGGAAGGGTATGGCTACACCTTC CASSLVVGEGYGYTF
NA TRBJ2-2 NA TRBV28 TGTGCCATCAGGAGGGGCGGGGCCCCGAACACCGGGGAGCTGTTTTTT CAIRRGGAPNTGELFF
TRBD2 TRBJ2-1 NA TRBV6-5 TGTGCCAGCAGGGGACTAGCGGAGCAGTTCTTC CASRGLAEQFF
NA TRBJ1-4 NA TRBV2 TGTGCCAGCAGCTTGCAGGGATCTAATGAAAAACTGTTTTTT CASSLQGSNEKLFF
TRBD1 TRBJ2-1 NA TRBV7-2 TGTGCCAGCAGCTCACACCGGGACAGGGGGCTGTCCTACAATGAGCAGTTCTTC CASSSHRDRGLSYNEQFF
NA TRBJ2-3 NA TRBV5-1 TGCGCCAGCAGCTTGACGCCAGATACGCAGTATTTT CASSLTPDTQYF